This T cell receptor beta chain is from a study of blood T cell repertoires in COVID-19. Assay used: immunoSEQ multiplex PCR; TCRdb lists only in-frame clones, some missing. The repertoire includes about 170,000 clones, approximately 86% of them detected once, and roughly 1.5% sits in the top ten. V was shortened by 4 bases and J by 10 bases, with 14 bases between the two germline ends. Germline CDR1 is SGHAT and CDR2 is FQNNGV. The CDR3 runs 13 residues. The specimen was peripheral blood. J is TRBJ1-5 and V is TRBV11-2; D is possibly TRBD1 (5 bases). The source is a woman in her fifties or sixties with acute or convalescent COVID-19. This chain's CDR3 is CASSSGLVAPQHF. The CDR3 DNA reads as TGTGCCAGCAGCTCGGGACTCGTGGCACCCCAGCATTTT.